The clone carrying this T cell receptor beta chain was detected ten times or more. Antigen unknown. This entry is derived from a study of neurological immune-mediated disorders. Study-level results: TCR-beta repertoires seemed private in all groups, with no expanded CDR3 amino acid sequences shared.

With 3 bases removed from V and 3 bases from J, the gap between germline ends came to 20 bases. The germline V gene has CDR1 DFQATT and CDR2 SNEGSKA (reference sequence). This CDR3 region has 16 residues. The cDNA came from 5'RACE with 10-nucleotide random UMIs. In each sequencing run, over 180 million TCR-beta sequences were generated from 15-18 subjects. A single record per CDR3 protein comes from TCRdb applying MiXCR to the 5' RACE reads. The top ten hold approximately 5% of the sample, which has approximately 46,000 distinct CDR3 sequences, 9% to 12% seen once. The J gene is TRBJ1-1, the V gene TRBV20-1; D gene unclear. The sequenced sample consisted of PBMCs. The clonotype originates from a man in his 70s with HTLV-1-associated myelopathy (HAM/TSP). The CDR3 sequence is CSARDPAAPADTEAFF. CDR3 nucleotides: TGCAGTGCTAGGGACCCCGCGGCACCAGCGGACACTGAAGCTTTCTTT.